This section outlines one T cell receptor beta chain sequence together with its context. The antigen is undetermined. TCRdb keeps only in-frame clones here, not all; method: immunoSEQ multiplex PCR. The sample has more than 150,000 clones; about 90% are singletons. This sample is part of a study of T cell responses to AZD1222 COVID-19 vaccine. Study-wide points: Close to half of all spike-specific TCRs reportedly target regions of the variants that are unmutated. The number of AZD1222 recipients seropositive at baseline was only five to seven.

Germline assignment: CDR1 LNHDA and CDR2 SQIVND (reference sequence). With 11 bases clipped from V and 3 bases from J, the junction kept 15 bases outside the gene matches. This CDR3 region has 15 residues. The origin of this receptor is an adult in good health. The chain couples TRBV19 to TRBJ1-1; 7 bases agree with TRBD1. This specimen consisted of peripheral blood, obtained on day 0 of AZD1222 vaccination. CDR3 coding DNA: TGTGCCTCAATCAGAGCGGGACAGAGATACACTGAAGCTTTCTTT. It is translated as CASIRAGQRYTEAFF.